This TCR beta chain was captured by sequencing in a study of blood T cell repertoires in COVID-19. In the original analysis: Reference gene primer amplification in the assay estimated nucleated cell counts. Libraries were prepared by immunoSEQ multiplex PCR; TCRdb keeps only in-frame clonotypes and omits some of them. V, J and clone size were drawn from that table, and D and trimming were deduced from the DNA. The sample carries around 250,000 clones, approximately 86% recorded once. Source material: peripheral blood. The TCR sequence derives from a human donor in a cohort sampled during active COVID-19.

This CDR3 is CASSSKRPQGLSARLFGNEQFF. CDR3 nucleotides: TGTGCCAGCAGCTCAAAGCGTCCGCAGGGGCTTTCGGCTAGGCTCTTCGGAAATGAGCAGTTCTTC. V usage is TRBV7-6 and J usage is TRBJ2-1; TRBD1 might be the D (6 bases). V was pared by 4 bases and J by 7 bases, with 38 bases between. Looked up from germline, CDR1 is SGHVS and CDR2 is FNYEAQ. CDR3 length: 22 amino acids.